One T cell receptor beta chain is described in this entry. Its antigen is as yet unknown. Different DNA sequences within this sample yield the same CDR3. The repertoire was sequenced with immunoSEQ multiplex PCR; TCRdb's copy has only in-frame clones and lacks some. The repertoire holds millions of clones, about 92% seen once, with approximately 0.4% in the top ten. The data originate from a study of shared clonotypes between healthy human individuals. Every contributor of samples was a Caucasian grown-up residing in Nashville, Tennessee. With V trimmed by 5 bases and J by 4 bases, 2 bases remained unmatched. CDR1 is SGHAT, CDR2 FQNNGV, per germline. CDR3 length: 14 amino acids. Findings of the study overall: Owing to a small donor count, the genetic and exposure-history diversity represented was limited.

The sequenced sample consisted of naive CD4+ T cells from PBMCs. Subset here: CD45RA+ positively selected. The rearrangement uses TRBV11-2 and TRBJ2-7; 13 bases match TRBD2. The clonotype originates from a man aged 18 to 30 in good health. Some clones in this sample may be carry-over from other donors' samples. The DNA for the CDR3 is TGTGCCAGCAGCAGGACTAGCGGGAGTTACGAGCAGTACTTC. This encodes CASSRTSGSYEQYF.